A selection of T cell receptor beta chains follows, all from one sample in a study of T cell responses to AZD1222 COVID-19 vaccine. Assay used: immunoSEQ multiplex PCR; TCRdb lists only in-frame clones, some missing. Found here are around 200,000 clones, approximately 94% of them singletons; the top ten hold about 1.5%. This specimen was peripheral blood, taken 28 days after the second AZD1222 dose. These receptors came from an adult who received the AZD1222 COVID-19 vaccine. Both conserved end residues are part of each CDR3. The D gene is left open where the match is weak. Clone size is given for some rows only: seen once, a few or many times, or a class if the clone is expanded.

TRBJ2-3 | TRBV9 | . | . | CASSVGGTDTQYF
TRBJ1-3 | TRBV28 | . | . | CASSTGPSSGNTIYF
TRBJ1-2 | TRBV15 | . | . | CATSRDRRANYGYTF
TRBJ1-1 | TRBV19 | TRBD1 | once | CASSKRQGGGTEAFF
TRBJ1-3 | TRBV28 | . | once | CASSDERPSGNTIYF
TRBJ2-1 | TRBV19 | TRBD2 | . | CASSIGRERNNEQFF
TRBJ1-2 | TRBV6-5 | TRBD1 | . | CASSYRTGYGYTF
TRBJ2-3 | TRBV15 | . | . | CATRGRQGGTDTQYF
TRBJ2-1 | TRBV19 | TRBD2 | . | CASSRLAGGPENEQFF
TRBJ2-7 | TRBV30 | . | . | CAWSVHRTRNYEQYF
TRBJ2-5 | TRBV3-1/TRBV3-2 | TRBD1 | . | CASSQGRGLETQYF
TRBJ1-6 | TRBV6-5 | . | . | CASSYFSGHNSPLHF
TRBJ2-7 | TRBV29-1 | . | . | CSVEDLPGEQYF
TRBJ1-1 | TRBV7-9 | . | . | CASSLGTEAFF
TRBJ1-4 | TRBV5-1 | . | . | CASSTGRSNEKLFF
TRBJ2-3 | TRBV19 | . | . | CASSAAASTDTQYF
TRBJ1-1 | TRBV6-1 | TRBD1 | once | CASSEHGGTGKPEAFF
TRBJ2-2 | TRBV5-1 | . | once | CASSLTTGVSGELFF
TRBJ1-1 | TRBV30 | . | . | CAFHGRGNTEAFF
TRBJ1-1 | TRBV7-9 | . | . | CASSYQGFSHEAFF
TRBJ2-7 | TRBV28 | . | . | CASSERERAVYEQYF
TRBJ2-1 | TRBV7-2 | . | . | CASSLRFLEINEQFF
TRBJ2-7 | TRBV19 | . | . | CASSSSVGRGSYEQYF
TRBJ1-2 | TRBV11-3 | . | . | CASSARGGAPIYGYTF
TRBJ1-4 | TRBV7-2 | . | . | CASSNTATNEKLFF
TRBJ2-2 | TRBV27 | TRBD1 | . | CASSPDRGPGELFF
TRBJ1-6 | TRBV7-3 | . | . | CASSLESGSPLHF
TRBJ1-5 | TRBV12-3/TRBV12-4 | . | . | CASSLWGNQPQHF
TRBJ2-3 | TRBV2 | . | . | CASSRTGPDTQYF
TRBJ1-1 | TRBV4-2 | . | . | CASSQTQTGNTEAFF
TRBJ2-3 | TRBV13 | . | . | CASSLRTPTDTQYF